The clone carrying this TCR beta chain was seen a handful of times. Its antigen is currently unknown. One end of the junction is discordant with germline, which a read error may explain. The data derive from a study of tumor-infiltrating lymphocytes in primary liver carcinoma. Germline CDR1 and CDR2: SNHLY and FYNNEI. This CDR3 has 17 residues. Overall study findings and caveats: Appearing in all five tumor regions was true of only about 8-25% of top clones. Pairs of tumor regions overlapped more than tumor-adjacent and tumor-blood pairs did.

TCR beta cDNA was prepared out of around 460 ng total RNA by means of a constant-region primer. Researchers made the TCR beta libraries by running three nested multiplex PCR rounds with slightly modified ARM-PCR. Two initial PCR rounds of about 11 cycles each paired TRBV1-TRBV30 forward primers with a C-beta reverse primer. TCRdb redid the calling of the multiplex PCR reads with MiXCR, one entry per CDR3 protein. Among 100,000 or so distinct CDR3 sequences listed, approximately 78% were seen once. Co-extraction of both nucleic acids (RNA and DNA) used roughly 18-32 mg of unsorted bulk tissue. All patients had surgically resected primary liver carcinoma. Every single tumor sample held over 80% viable tumor cells.

V gene TRBV2 combines with J gene TRBJ2-3; maybe TRBD2 (5 bases). Sequences were obtained from liver tumor tissue from sampling region 3. Subset given: tumor region T3, left-lateral pole. The receptor's source is a man between 35 and 55 years old with primary liver carcinoma and hepatitis B virus infection. CDR3 sequence (DNA): TGTGCCAGCAAAGGAGGTGGAACTAGTATAATCGCAGATATGCAGTATTTT. It specifies CASKGGGTSIIADMQYF.